This TCR beta chain stems from a study of long-term antiretroviral therapy in people with HIV. This was the immunoSEQ v3.0 assay at survey level. Clones were sequenced by immunoSEQ multiplex PCR, and TCRdb holds only the in-frame ones, with some missing. The sample shows tens of thousands of clones, 83% of them seen only once. The CDR3 has 13 residues. V gave up 4 bases and J gave up 1 base; unmatched junction bases: 0. Germline assignment: CDR1 LNHDA and CDR2 SQIVND (reference sequence). This clonotype was obtained from a man between 18 and 29 years old with HIV. The rearrangement links TRBV19 to TRBJ1-1, with TRBD1 matching 7 bases. The starting material was unsorted PBMCs, obtained 0.4 years before starting antiretroviral therapy. CDR3 DNA sequence: TGTGCCAGTAGTAGACAGGGGAACACTGAAGCTTTCTTT. Amino acids: CASSRQGNTEAFF.